This record covers a single T cell receptor beta chain. Antigen unknown. This sample is drawn from a study of T cell repertoires in cytomegalovirus infection. Across the study: HLA-B-restricted CMV epitopes that are well studied were used alongside recently identified HLA-C-restricted ones.

Notes on the study in general: Dominant in the ex vivo response were TCR beta clonotypes restricted by HLA-C and specific for CMV.

Germline loops: CDR1 SGHNT, CDR2 YYREEE (reference sequence). The CDR3 runs 15 residues. Trimming removed 3 bases at V and 3 bases at J, with 16 bases between. One entry per CDR3 protein, called by TCRdb with MiXCR from the reads. This table holds roughly 570,000 distinct CDR3 sequences, around 40% found once. The sequence was obtained from a human donor in good health (CMV status not recorded). Some clones in this sample may be carry-over from other donors' samples. The chain combines TRBV5-4 with TRBJ2-7; D gene ambiguous. Source: cultured PBMCs, taken from culture after CMV antigen stimulation. The CDR3 protein is CASSSGSHDRYEQYF. The CDR3 DNA reads as TGTGCCAGCAGCTCCGGTAGCCACGATCGCTACGAGCAGTACTTC.